One sample yielded the 19 T cell receptor beta chains listed below, sequenced in a study of T cells in Graves' hyperthyroidism and ophthalmopathy. RNA transcripts provided the source from which TCR beta CDR3 regions were amplified. Primed by the HTBI set, a first-round RT-PCR was run on the TCR CDR3. Via MiXCR, TCRdb re-called the multiplex PCR reads, giving one row per CDR3 protein. The sample has fewer than 750,000 distinct CDR3 sequences, roughly 14% seen once. Material: blood. The origin of the receptors is a woman aged 50 to 60 with Graves' ophthalmopathy.

This clonotype was recorded many times. The V gene is TRBV29-1, the J gene TRBJ1-1; 9 bases match TRBD1. Trimming took 2 bases from V and 4 from J; bases not matched to a gene: 5. The CDR3 spans 14 residues. Germline V gene data show CDR1 as SQVTM and CDR2 as ANQGSEA. The CDR3 reads CSVETGGGGTEAFF. CDR3 nucleotides: TGCAGCGTTGAAACAGGGGGCGGCGGCACTGAAGCTTTCTTT. Together with reference TRBV29-1 and TRBJ1-1, the CDR3 gives the full variable domain: SAVISQKPSRDICQRGTSLTIQCQVDSQVTMMFWYRQQPGQSLTLIATANQGSEATYESGFVIDKFPISRPNLTFSTLTVSNMSPEDSSIYLCSVETGGGGTEAFFGQGTRLTVV.

The sample holds a few counts of this clonotype. J is TRBJ1-2 and V is TRBV5-1; TRBD1 might be the D (6 bases). The CDR3 contains 15 residues. The germline V gene has CDR1 SGHRS and CDR2 YFSETQ. V was trimmed by 0 bases and J by 8 bases, leaving 17 bases between them. The CDR3 loop reads CASSLDTGPPDGYTF. For the CDR3, the DNA is TGCGCCAGCAGCTTGGATACAGGGCCCCCTGACGGCTACACCTTC.

The chain's CDR3 is CASSLGGTRGSGNTIYF. CDR3 DNA: TGCGCCAGCAGCTTGGGGGGGACACGGGGCTCTGGAAACACCATATATTTT. This chain links TRBV5-1 with TRBJ1-3; tentatively, D is TRBD1 (6 bases). The CDR3 is 17 amino acids. The V and J ends lost 0 bases and 0 bases respectively, with 13 bases between them. Germline CDR1 is SGHRS and CDR2 is YFSETQ.

This clonotype was seen repeatedly, ten times or more. The chain carries TRBV2 and TRBJ2-3; 8 bases are shared with TRBD2. Germline CDR1 is SNHLY and CDR2 is FYNNEI. V shed 7 bases and J 0 bases; nucleotides not matched to a gene: 3. There are 14 residues in the CDR3. The CDR3 bases are TGTGCCAGCATGACTAGCGCGAGCACAGATACGCAGTATTTT. As protein: CASMTSASTDTQYF.

The rearrangement uses TRBV5-1 and TRBJ2-1, with D perhaps TRBD2 (6 bases). The V end lost 4 bases, the J end lost 2 bases, and 19 bases lay between the germline ends. CDR1 and CDR2 (germline): SGHRS, YFSETQ. This CDR3 region has 17 residues. This CDR3 reads CASSLTSTSGTYNEQFF. CDR3 in DNA: TGCGCCAGCAGCCTTACTTCGACTAGTGGGACCTACAATGAGCAGTTCTTC.

The chain links TRBV15 to TRBJ2-7; D could derive from TRBD1 or TRBD2 (5 bases each). Germline V gene data show CDR1 as LNHNV and CDR2 as YYDKDF (reference sequence). The CDR3 is 13 amino acids. V was trimmed by 8 bases and J by 1 base, leaving 12 bases between them. The CDR3 reads CATAWGKSYEQYF. For the CDR3, the DNA is TGTGCCACCGCGTGGGGGAAATCCTACGAGCAGTACTTC.

The chain has TRBV6-1 and TRBJ2-7; D might be TRBD1 (6 bases). This CDR3 contains 15 residues. Germline assignment: CDR1 MNHNS and CDR2 SASEGT. Trimming shortened V by 7 bases and J by 6 bases, and 22 bases separated the two germline ends. The CDR3 is CASTSPQGAGVEQYF. The CDR3 DNA sequence: TGTGCCAGCACCTCTCCACAGGGCGCAGGAGTCGAGCAGTACTTC.

This clonotype was observed a few times. CDR3 DNA sequence: TGTGCCAGCAGCGGAAACAGGGGGCTGGACACCGGGGAGCTGTTTTTT. Its protein is CASSGNRGLDTGELFF. The chain links TRBV9 to TRBJ2-2; 9 bases map to TRBD1. This CDR3 comprises 16 residues. Germline loops: CDR1 SGDLS, CDR2 YYNGEE. V lost 3 bases and J lost 3; bases outside the gene matches: 6. Full variable domain (rest looked up from reference TRBV9 and TRBJ2-2): DSGVTQTPKHLITATGQRVTLRCSPRSGDLSVYWYQQSLDQGLQFLIQYYNGEERAKGNILERFSAQQFPDLHSELNLSSLELGDSALYFCASSGNRGLDTGELFFGEGSRLTVL.

This clonotype has a count of ten or more. The chain combines TRBV9 with TRBJ2-7, with D unclear. This CDR3 is built from 15 residues. Trimming removed 0 bases at V and 0 bases at J, with 10 bases between. Germline V gene data show CDR1 as SGDLS and CDR2 as YYNGEE. The CDR3: CASSVAYDTSYEQYF. The CDR3 nucleotides read TGTGCCAGCAGCGTAGCTTACGACACCTCCTACGAGCAGTACTTC.

The V gene is TRBV6-2 or TRBV6-3, the J gene TRBJ2-7; 9 bases align to TRBD1. The CDR3 sequence is 16 residues long. Trimming cost V 6 bases and J 9 bases; bases outside gene matches: 18. Germline V lookup: CDR1 MNHEY, CDR2 SVGEGT. This chain's CDR3 is CASSPGGTGGPRGQYF. CDR3 bases: TGTGCCAGCAGCCCCGGAGGAACAGGGGGCCCCCGTGGGCAGTACTTC.

In this sample, this clonotype turned up many times. DNA for the CDR3: TGTGCCAGCAGTTTTTATATGCGCGAGCAGTACTTC. Its translation: CASSFYMREQYF. The genes are TRBV12-3 or TRBV12-4 and TRBJ2-7; D not resolved. Between the trimmed V and J ends, which lost 3 bases and 6 bases, there was a span of 9 bases. The CDR3 is 12 amino acids.

The genes are TRBV4-2 and TRBJ1-4; TRBD1 agrees at 10 bases. Germline CDR1 LGHNA, CDR2 YNFKEQ. This CDR3 spans 15 amino acids. V trimming: 1 base; J trimming: 6 bases; junction bases outside the gene matches: 2. The CDR3 reads CASSQGQGADEKLFF. CDR3 bases: TGTGCCAGCAGCCAAGGACAGGGGGCGGATGAAAAACTGTTTTTT.

In its sample, this clonotype was seen many times. The chain employs TRBV4-1 and TRBJ1-1; D uncertain. Germline V gene data show CDR1 as MGHRA and CDR2 as YSYEKL. Trimming shortened V by 4 bases and J by 0 bases, and 9 bases separated the two germline ends. The CDR3 has 14 residues. CDR3 loop: CASSRSGLNTEAFF. The CDR3 nucleotides read TGCGCCAGCAGCCGGTCAGGATTGAACACTGAAGCTTTCTTT.

The chain combines TRBV19 with TRBJ1-1, with TRBD1 matching 7 bases. Germline V CDR1 and CDR2: LNHDA, SQIVND (reference sequence). V shed 6 bases, J shed 8 bases, and the junction held 9 bases outside the gene matches. This CDR3 is 13 amino acids long. The CDR3 protein is CASRTGTATEAFF. The CDR3 coding sequence is TGTGCCAGTAGGACCGGGACAGCGACGGAAGCTTTCTTT. Together with reference TRBV19 and TRBJ1-1, the CDR3 gives the full variable domain: DGGITQSPKYLFRKEGQNVTLSCEQNLNHDAMYWYRQDPGQGLRLIYYSQIVNDFQKGDIAEGYSVSREKKESFPLTVTSAQKNPTAFYLCASRTGTATEAFFGQGTRLTVV.

The table lists this clonotype with many counts. The CDR3 region is CASSGTGLVHEKLFF. The CDR3 bases are TGTGCCAGCAGTGGAACAGGGCTGGTGCATGAAAAACTGTTTTTT. The chain uses TRBV2 and TRBJ1-4, with D tentatively TRBD1 (6 bases). V lost 4 bases and J 6 bases, leaving 15 bases between the germline ends. The CDR3 consists of 15 residues. The V gene's germline CDR1 is SNHLY and CDR2 FYNNEI. Supplemented by reference TRBV2 and TRBJ1-4, the full variable domain reads EPEVTQTPSHQVTQMGQEVILRCVPISNHLYFYWYRQILGQKVEFLVSFYNNEISEKSEIFDDQFSVERPDGSNFTLKIRSTKLEDSAMYFCASSGTGLVHEKLFFGSGTQLSVL.

The table lists this clonotype with many counts. The chain couples TRBV30 to TRBJ2-7; TRBD1 matches 9 bases. The J segment lost 3 bases and the V segment lost 2 bases, leaving 5 bases of the junction unmatched. The length of the CDR3 is 14 residues. The V gene's germline CDR1 is GTSNPN and CDR2 SVGIG (reference sequence). CDR3 DNA: TGTGCCTGGAGTCAGACAGGGGGAATCTACGAGCAGTACTTC. It codes for CAWSQTGGIYEQYF.

This chain links TRBV10-3 with TRBJ1-2; D is unresolved. CDR1 and CDR2 (germline): ENHRY, SYGVKD. This CDR3 region has 12 residues. V was cut by 4 bases and J by 8 bases, with 11 bases left in between. This CDR3 is CAISATLGGYTF. The CDR3 DNA reads TGTGCCATCAGTGCCACTCTGGGGGGCTACACCTTC.

This clonotype appeared a few times. V and J are TRBV14 and TRBJ2-2, with 10 bases that match TRBD1. The germline gives CDR1 SGHDN, CDR2 FVKESK. The trim removed 5 bases at V and 4 bases at J, leaving 7 bases unmatched. This CDR3 contains 16 residues. CDR3 protein: CASSDLGQGSTGELFF. In DNA, the CDR3 is TGTGCCAGCAGCGACTTGGGACAGGGGAGCACCGGGGAGCTGTTTTTT.

The rearrangement links TRBV10-3 to TRBJ2-1; 11 bases align to TRBD2. The CDR3 contains 18 residues. The V segment lost 0 bases and the J segment 6 bases; nucleotides outside the gene matches: 10. Germline CDR1 is ENHRY and CDR2 is SYGVKD. CDR3 nucleotide sequence: TGTGCCATCAGTGAGTCCCATTTACTAGCGGGAGTGAGCAATGAGCAGTTCTTC. The encoded protein is CAISESHLLAGVSNEQFF.